Each of the 18 T cell receptor beta chains below was sequenced from the same sample in a study of post-analysis software for immune sequencing data. For these receptors, no antigen is known. Tagging with unique molecular identifiers was a feature of the TCR beta cDNA libraries. MiXCR, run by TCRdb on the PCR reads, gives a single entry per CDR3 protein. Among more than 450,000 distinct CDR3 sequences, 44% were seen once, and the ten largest hold more than 1.5%. Study-wide results and limits: Among roughly 5 TRBV segments more frequent in patients than controls were TRBV5-6, TRBV5-1 and TRBV20-1.

The source material was blood. The receptors here all came from a girl under 18 with multiple sclerosis.

This clonotype was recorded a few times. The chain uses TRBV5-1 and TRBJ2-7; D tentatively reads TRBD1 or TRBD2 (5 bases each). Germline V gene lookup returns CDR1 SGHRS and CDR2 YFSETQ. This CDR3 spans 13 amino acids. The V and J ends lost 4 bases and 6 bases respectively, with 14 bases between them. The CDR3 is CASSATVRGEQYF. CDR3 bases: TGCGCCAGCAGCGCTACGGTGAGGGGCGAGCAGTACTTC.

For this clonotype: Germline is not matched at one junction end, which may reflect a read error. The chain carries TRBV7-7 and TRBJ1-4; unclear D gene. This CDR3 region has 13 residues. Germline V CDR1 and CDR2: SSHAT, FNYEAQ (reference sequence). The CDR3: CASSLGAGEKLFF. The CDR3 nucleotides read TGTGCTAGCAGCTTAGGCGCAGGCGAAAAACTGTTTTTT.

DNA of the CDR3: TGCGCCAGCAGCCAAGGTCAGGTTAGCGATACGCAGTATTTT. The encoded protein is CASSQGQVSDTQYF. The chain uses TRBV4-1 and TRBJ2-3; D is ambiguous. Germline assignment: CDR1 MGHRA and CDR2 YSYEKL. The CDR3 contains 14 residues. V gave up 1 base and J gave up 6 bases, with 11 bases separating them.

This clonotype was counted a few times. The V and J genes are TRBV6-1 and TRBJ1-2, with TRBD1 as a possible D gene (5 bases). The V and J ends lost 7 bases and 6 bases respectively, with 18 bases between them. The CDR3 is 14 amino acids. CDR1 and CDR2 from the germline V gene are MNHNS and SASEGT. The CDR3 region is CASTQRGPGDGYTF. As DNA, the CDR3 is TGTGCCAGCACCCAGCGGGGCCCCGGGGATGGCTACACCTTC.

The rearrangement links TRBV7-2 to TRBJ2-1; TRBD2 agrees at 11 bases. The CDR3 loop spans 15 amino acids. Germline values: CDR1 SGHTA, CDR2 FQGNSA. With V trimmed by 3 bases and J by 6 bases, 4 bases remained unmatched. CDR3 coding DNA: TGTGCCAGCAGCTTTAGCGGGGGGGCCGGCAATGAGCAGTTCTTC. Translation: CASSFSGGAGNEQFF. The full variable domain, with the rest looked up from reference TRBV7-2 and TRBJ2-1, is GAGVSQSPSNKVTEKGKDVELRCDPISGHTALYWYRQSLGQGLEFLIYFQGNSAPDKSGLPSDRFSAERTGGSVSTLTIQRTQQEDSAVYLCASSFSGGAGNEQFFGPGTRLTVL.

This clonotype was seen more than once but under ten times. This sequence joins TRBV5-4 and TRBJ1-2, with a possible D match to TRBD1 (6 bases). In germline, CDR1 is SGHNT, CDR2 YYREEE (reference sequence). CDR3 length equals 12 residues. Between the trimmed V and J ends, which lost 4 bases and 6 bases, there was a span of 10 bases. CDR3 in DNA: TGTGCCAGCAGCAAACCAGGGGATGGCTACACCTTC. It specifies CASSKPGDGYTF.

The V gene is TRBV5-6, the J gene TRBJ1-2, with a weak D call TRBD1 (6 bases). Trimming left V 6 bases short and J 9 bases short, with 21 bases between. The germline V gene encodes CDR1 SGHDT and CDR2 YYEEEE. There are 14 residues in the CDR3. CDR3 region: CASTPQDSVYSYTF. CDR3 sequence (DNA): TGTGCCAGCACCCCGCAGGACAGCGTTTATAGCTACACCTTC. The full variable domain, with the rest looked up from reference TRBV5-6 and TRBJ1-2, is DAGVTQSPTHLIKTRGQQVTLRCSPKSGHDTVSWYQQALGQGPQFIFQYYEEEERQRGNFPDRFSGHQFPNYSSELNVNALLLGDSALYLCASTPQDSVYSYTFGSGTRLTVV.

The sample holds a few counts of this clonotype. The chain combines TRBV6-5 with TRBJ2-1; 8 bases are a match to TRBD2. This CDR3 comprises 16 residues. With V trimmed by 0 bases and J by 3 bases, 4 bases remained unmatched. CDR1 and CDR2 from the germline V gene are MNHEY and SVGAGI. Here the CDR3 reads CASSYSGLADYNEQFF. The CDR3 nucleotides are TGTGCCAGCAGTTACTCCGGACTAGCAGACTACAATGAGCAGTTCTTC.

About this clonotype: A junction boundary mismatches the germline segment, possibly from a read error. This rearrangement joins TRBV5-5 to TRBJ1-4; D remains unclear. The CDR3 loop spans 12 amino acids. Germline loops: CDR1 SGHKS, CDR2 YYEKEE (reference sequence). The CDR3 spells CASSLESEKRFF. The CDR3 nucleotides are TGTGCCAGCAGCCTGGAATCTGAAAAACGGTTTTTT.

In its sample, this clonotype was seen a few times. The chain uses TRBV30 and TRBJ2-1, with 7 bases identical to TRBD2. The CDR3 has 14 amino acids. Losses at the gene ends were 1 base for V and 4 bases for J; bases not matched to a gene: 4. Germline V gives CDR1 GTSNPN, CDR2 SVGIG (reference sequence). Written as DNA, the CDR3 is TGTGCCTGGAGTGATGGTAGCGGGTACAATGAGCAGTTCTTC. Amino acids: CAWSDGSGYNEQFF.

The V gene is TRBV5-1, the J gene TRBJ2-1, with TRBD2 matching 14 bases. The CDR3 has 19 amino acids. Germline values: CDR1 SGHRS, CDR2 YFSETQ. V dropped 4 bases and J dropped 0; count of bases not matched to a gene: 9. The CDR3 loop reads CASSPGLAGDISSYNEQFF. In DNA form, the CDR3 reads TGCGCCAGCAGCCCGGGACTAGCGGGAGATATTAGCTCCTACAATGAGCAGTTCTTC.

The J gene is TRBJ1-1, the V gene TRBV10-3; TRBD1 might be the D (5 bases). The V gene lost 11 bases and the J gene lost 1 base, with 17 bases spanning the gap. Germline CDR1 reads ENHRY; CDR2 reads SYGVKD. CDR3 length: 14 residues. The CDR3 spells CAFKRRGANTEAFF. In DNA, the CDR3 is TGTGCCTTTAAAAGGCGAGGGGCGAACACTGAAGCTTTCTTT.

This clonotype was detected only a few times. The chain uses TRBV6-6 and TRBJ2-3; TRBD2 aligns across 11 bases. V lost 4 bases, J lost 4 bases, and 7 bases stayed unmatched. The CDR3 is made up of 16 amino acids. Germline values: CDR1 MNHNY, CDR2 SVGAGI (reference sequence). The CDR3 protein is CASSSPGLAVSDTQYF. In nucleotides, the CDR3 is TGTGCCAGCAGTTCCCCGGGACTAGCGGTTTCAGATACGCAGTATTTT.

V gene TRBV5-1 combines with J gene TRBJ2-4; the match to TRBD1 covers 9 bases. TRBJ2-7 explains the end of the DNA better; the J call may be wrong. The CDR3 runs 16 residues. Germline values: CDR1 SGHRS, CDR2 YFSETQ. Written as DNA, the CDR3 is TGCGCCAGCAGCATCCGGAGGGACAGGGTTGTCTACGAGCAGTACTTC. Its translation is CASSIRRDRVVYEQYF.

The table lists this clonotype with a few counts. J is TRBJ2-3 and V is TRBV5-4; no definite D call. The germline V gene encodes CDR1 SGHNT and CDR2 YYREEE (reference sequence). The ends were cut back, 1 base at V and 6 bases at J, with 9 bases in the middle. This CDR3 comprises 13 residues. The CDR3 nucleotides read TGTGCCAGCAGCTTGTTGGGATGGGATACGCAGTATTTT. It is translated as CASSLLGWDTQYF.

This clonotype was seen only a few times. The chain combines TRBV7-8 with TRBJ2-7; D call uncertain. The CDR3 is 12 amino acids. Deletions cut 5 bases from V and 1 base from J, with 6 bases between. CDR1 and CDR2 from the germline V gene are SGHVS and FQNEAQ. The CDR3 DNA reads as TGTGCCAGCAGCCACACGTCCTACGAGCAGTACTTC. This encodes CASSHTSYEQYF.

V and J are TRBV21-1 and TRBJ1-2; the listed D gene, TRBD1, was not tested against the DNA. TRBV21-1 is marked as a pseudogene. This CDR3 has 15 residues. CDR3 DNA sequence: TGTGCCAGCAGCAAAGACAGGGGGTGTAACTATGGCTACACCTTC. It codes for CASSKDRGCNYGYTF.

V is TRBV10-3 and J is TRBJ1-2, with a weak D call TRBD1 (6 bases). This CDR3 comprises 14 residues. Trimming stripped 2 bases from V and 7 bases from J, with 14 bases between. The germline V gene has CDR1 ENHRY and CDR2 SYGVKD. In DNA form, the CDR3 reads TGTGCCATCAGTGAGGGGACATATACTGGTGGCTACACCTTC. Its translation is CAISEGTYTGGYTF.